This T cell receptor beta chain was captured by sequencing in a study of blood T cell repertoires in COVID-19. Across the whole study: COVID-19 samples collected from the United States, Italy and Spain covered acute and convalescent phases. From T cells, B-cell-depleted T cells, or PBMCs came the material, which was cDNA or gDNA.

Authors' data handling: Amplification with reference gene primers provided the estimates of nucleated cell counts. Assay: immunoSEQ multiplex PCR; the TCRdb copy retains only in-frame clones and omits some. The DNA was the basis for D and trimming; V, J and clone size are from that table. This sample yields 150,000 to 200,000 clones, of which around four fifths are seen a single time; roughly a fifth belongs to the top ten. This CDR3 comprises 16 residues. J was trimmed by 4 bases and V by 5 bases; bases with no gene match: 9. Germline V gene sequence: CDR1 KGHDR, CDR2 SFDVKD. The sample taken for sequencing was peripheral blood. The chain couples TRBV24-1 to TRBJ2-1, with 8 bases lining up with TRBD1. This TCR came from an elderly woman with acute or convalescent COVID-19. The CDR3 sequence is CATSGSGGAWYNEQFF. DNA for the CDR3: TGTGCCACCAGTGGTTCAGGGGGCGCGTGGTACAATGAGCAGTTCTTC.